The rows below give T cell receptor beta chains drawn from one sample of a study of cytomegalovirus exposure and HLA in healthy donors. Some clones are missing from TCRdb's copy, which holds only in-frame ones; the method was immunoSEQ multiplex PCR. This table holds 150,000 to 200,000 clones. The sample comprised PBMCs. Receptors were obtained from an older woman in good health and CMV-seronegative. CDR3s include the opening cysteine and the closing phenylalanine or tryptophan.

CASSQDAQRGSYEQYF TRBV4-3
CASSEGPMGHAGGELFF TRBV9
CASGLGRGTEAFF TRBV12-5
CASSYSFGSGNGELFF TRBV6-5
CASSQGSGSSYNEQFF TRBV4-1
CASSYSSGGGHEQYF TRBV6-6
CASSLRGQTLETQYF TRBV4-1
CASSSDRKGDYGYTF TRBV5-1
CSAGWDSYTDTQYF TRBV29-1
CASSLLETQYF TRBV5-1
CASSSGTGEYGYTF TRBV6-6
CASSFGQSYEQYF TRBV5-4
CASSSIGSAYEQYF TRBV5-1
CASSIDRDRGSNQPQHF TRBV19
CASRQLAGGPDTQYF TRBV6-5
CASSTTGSRYEQYF TRBV19
CASSLQLGGGEAEAFF TRBV5-4
CASSDPGQGREKLFF TRBV6-1
CASSYSAGGTDTQYF TRBV6-6
CASSSEGGRADTQYF TRBV5-6
CASSSGLRNEQFF TRBV7-2
CASRLAGVGDTQYF TRBV7-9
CASSYSEYNEKLFF TRBV6-5
CASSSLSTEAFF TRBV5-8
CASSLSRTGGLGTEAFF TRBV9
CASRGGRYEQYF TRBV2
CASSLGPQRGVSDTQYF TRBV7-6
CASSSGWHNEQFF TRBV6-5
CASSAQGETEAFF TRBV6-1
CASSPRVAGVSEQYF TRBV5-1
CASSLDRGSYEQYF TRBV27
CASSVVDPSGNSKGELFF TRBV9
CASSLMSSGDTQYF TRBV7-9
CSATGGAETQYF TRBV29-1